This T cell receptor beta chain was captured in a study of tumor-infiltrating lymphocytes in primary liver carcinoma. Study information: The study included patients who were men and women aged 30 to 69 years.

Trimming left V 0 bases short and J 6 bases short, with 13 bases between. There are 15 residues in the CDR3. CDR1 and CDR2 from the germline V gene are MRHNA and SNTAGT. Each 20-30 mg portion of unsorted bulk tissue served as the source for co-extraction of RNA and DNA. Each of the tumor samples contained in excess of 80% viable tumor cells. A primer in the constant region served to generate TCR beta cDNA from around 500 ng of total RNA. Each TCR beta library was derived from three nested multiplex PCR rounds that employed slightly modified ARM-PCR. Two initial PCR rounds of around 10 cycles each paired TRBV1-TRBV30 forward primers with a C-beta reverse primer. TCRdb reanalysed the multiplex PCR reads using MiXCR and keeps one entry per CDR3 protein. The sample has approximately 74,000 distinct CDR3 sequences, about two thirds seen once. This clonotype showed up many times.

The gene calls are TRBV6-4 and TRBJ2-3; TRBD1 is a possible D gene (6 bases). The receptor was derived from an older woman with primary liver carcinoma and hepatitis B virus infection. The sequenced sample was liver tumor tissue from sampling region 4. Subset defined: tumor region T4, right-lateral pole. In nucleotides, the CDR3 is TGTGCCAGCAGTGACTCGAGGACAGACATCGATACGCAGTATTTT. This translates into CASSDSRTDIDTQYF.